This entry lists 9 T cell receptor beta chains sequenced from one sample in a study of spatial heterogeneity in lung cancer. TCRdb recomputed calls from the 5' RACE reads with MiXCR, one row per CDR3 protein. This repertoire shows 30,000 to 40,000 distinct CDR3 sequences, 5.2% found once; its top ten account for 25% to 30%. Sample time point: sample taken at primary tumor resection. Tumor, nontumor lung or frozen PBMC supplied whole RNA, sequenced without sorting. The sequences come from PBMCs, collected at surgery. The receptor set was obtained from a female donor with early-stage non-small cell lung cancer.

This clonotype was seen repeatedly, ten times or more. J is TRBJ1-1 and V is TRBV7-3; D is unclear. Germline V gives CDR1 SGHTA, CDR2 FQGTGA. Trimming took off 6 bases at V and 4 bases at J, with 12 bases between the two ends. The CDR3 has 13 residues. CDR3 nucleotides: TGTGCCAGCAGTCAACCCCCGAGCACTGAAGCTTTCTTT. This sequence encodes CASSQPPSTEAFF.

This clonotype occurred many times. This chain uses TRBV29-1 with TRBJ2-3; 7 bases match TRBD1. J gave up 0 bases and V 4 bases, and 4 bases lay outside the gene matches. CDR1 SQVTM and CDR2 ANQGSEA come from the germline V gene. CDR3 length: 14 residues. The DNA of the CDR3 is TGCAGCGTTGCAGGGGGAATCAGCACAGATACGCAGTATTTT. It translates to CSVAGGISTDTQYF.

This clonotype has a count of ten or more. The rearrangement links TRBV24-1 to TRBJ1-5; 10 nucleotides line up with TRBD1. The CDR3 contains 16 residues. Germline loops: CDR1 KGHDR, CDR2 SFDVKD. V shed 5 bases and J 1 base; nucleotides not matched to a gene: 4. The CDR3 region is CATSGQGARSNQPQHF. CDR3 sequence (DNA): TGTGCCACCAGTGGACAGGGGGCGCGAAGCAATCAGCCCCAGCATTTT.

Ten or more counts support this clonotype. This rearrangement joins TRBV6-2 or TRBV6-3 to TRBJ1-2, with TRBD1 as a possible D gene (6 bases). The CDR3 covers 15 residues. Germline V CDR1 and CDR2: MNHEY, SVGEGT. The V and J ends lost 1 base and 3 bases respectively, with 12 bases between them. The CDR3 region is CASSYYTGLDYGYTF. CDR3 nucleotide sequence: TGTGCCAGCAGTTACTACACAGGGTTGGACTATGGCTACACCTTC.

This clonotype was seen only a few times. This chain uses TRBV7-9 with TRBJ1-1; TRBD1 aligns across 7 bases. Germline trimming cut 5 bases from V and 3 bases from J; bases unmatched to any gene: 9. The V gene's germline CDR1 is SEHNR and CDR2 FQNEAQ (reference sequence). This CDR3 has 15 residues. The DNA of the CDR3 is TGTGCCAGCAGCCACTGGGACAGCCAATACACTGAAGCTTTCTTT. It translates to CASSHWDSQYTEAFF.

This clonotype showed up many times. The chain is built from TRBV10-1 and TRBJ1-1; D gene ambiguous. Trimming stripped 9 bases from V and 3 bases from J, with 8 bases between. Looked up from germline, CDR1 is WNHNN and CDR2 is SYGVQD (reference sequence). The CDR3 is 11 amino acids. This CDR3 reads CASDGYTEAFF. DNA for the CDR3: TGCGCCAGTGACGGGTACACTGAAGCTTTCTTT.

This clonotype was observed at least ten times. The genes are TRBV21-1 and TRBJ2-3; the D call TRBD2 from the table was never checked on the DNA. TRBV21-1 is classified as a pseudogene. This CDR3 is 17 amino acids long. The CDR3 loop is CASSEPGAGGNTDTQYF. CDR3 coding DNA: TGTGCCAGCAGCGAGCCAGGAGCGGGGGGAAACACAGATACGCAGTATTTT.

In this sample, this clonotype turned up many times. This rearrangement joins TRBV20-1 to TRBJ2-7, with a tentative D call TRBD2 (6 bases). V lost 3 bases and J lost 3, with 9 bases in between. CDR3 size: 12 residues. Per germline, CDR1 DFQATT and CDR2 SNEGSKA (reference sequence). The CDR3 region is CSASTSNYEQYF. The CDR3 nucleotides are TGCAGTGCTAGCACTAGCAACTACGAGCAGTACTTC.

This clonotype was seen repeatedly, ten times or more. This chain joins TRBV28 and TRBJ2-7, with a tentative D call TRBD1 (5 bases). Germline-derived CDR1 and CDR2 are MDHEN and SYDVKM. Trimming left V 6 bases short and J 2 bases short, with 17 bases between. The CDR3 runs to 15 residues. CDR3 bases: TGTGCCAGCAGCCTTGCCTCGACAGCGACCTACGAGCAGTACTTC. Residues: CASSLASTATYEQYF.